A single sample is the source of the 8 T cell receptor beta chains below, sequenced in a study of T cell responses to AZD1222 COVID-19 vaccine. Sequencing was performed with immunoSEQ multiplex PCR; in TCRdb, only in-frame clones are kept and a portion is missing. The profile shows roughly 140,000 clones, 75% to 95% of them singletons. The sample here was peripheral blood, taken on day 0 of AZD1222 vaccination. Receptors originate from an adult in good health.

This chain uses TRBV14 with TRBJ2-1; possible D gene TRBD2, 6 bases. This CDR3 has 17 residues. CDR1 and CDR2 (germline): SGHDN, FVKESK. Trimming stripped 1 base from V and 0 bases from J, with 13 bases between. In DNA form, the CDR3 reads TGTGCCAGCAGCCAAGCCTCAGGAGCGGGCTCCTACAATGAGCAGTTCTTC. Translating it yields CASSQASGAGSYNEQFF.

The chain uses TRBV7-3 and TRBJ1-1; no clear D. Per germline, CDR1 SGHTA and CDR2 FQGTGA. Trimming took 5 bases from V and 11 from J, leaving 18 bases between them. The CDR3 runs to 13 residues. CDR3 protein: CASSPSPGLRAFF. CDR3 DNA: TGTGCCAGCAGCCCGAGTCCCGGCCTTAGGGCTTTCTTT.

This rearrangement joins TRBV28 to TRBJ1-5, with no clear D. CDR3 size: 14 residues. Trimming took off 3 bases at V and 5 bases at J, with 11 bases between the two ends. The V gene's germline CDR1 is MDHEN and CDR2 SYDVKM. Here the CDR3 DNA reads TGTGCCAGCAGTTTCGGTCAGACTGATCAGCCCCAGCATTTT. It specifies CASSFGQTDQPQHF.

V gene TRBV28 combines with J gene TRBJ1-1; 7 positions agree with TRBD1. Germline CDR1 reads MDHEN; CDR2 reads SYDVKM. V dropped 6 bases and J dropped 0; count of bases not matched to a gene: 7. This CDR3 region has 15 residues. CDR3 in amino acids: CASSIRDRVNTEAFF. The CDR3 DNA sequence: TGTGCCAGCAGCATACGGGACAGAGTGAACACTGAAGCTTTCTTT.

V usage is TRBV6-1 and J usage is TRBJ1-2; unclear D gene. This CDR3 is 15 amino acids long. The V gene's germline CDR1 is MNHNS and CDR2 SASEGT. Trimming took 0 bases from V and 1 from J, leaving 9 bases between them. CDR3 region: CASSEAGVHNYGYTF. CDR3 nucleotides: TGTGCCAGCAGTGAAGCTGGGGTCCATAACTATGGCTACACCTTC.

This sequence joins TRBV7-2 and TRBJ1-1; D remains ambiguous. The CDR3 loop spans 14 amino acids. Trimming stripped 2 bases from V and 4 bases from J, with 11 bases between. Germline assignment: CDR1 SGHTA and CDR2 FQGNSA. DNA for the CDR3: TGTGCCAGCAGCTTATTTCCCCCTCCCACTGAAGCTTTCTTT. This codes for CASSLFPPPTEAFF. Full variable domain (remainder filled in from reference TRBV7-2 and TRBJ1-1): GAGVSQSPSNKVTEKGKDVELRCDPISGHTALYWYRQSLGQGLEFLIYFQGNSAPDKSGLPSDRFSAERTGGSVSTLTIQRTQQEDSAVYLCASSLFPPPTEAFFGQGTRLTVV.

This rearrangement joins TRBV4-1 to TRBJ2-1; 9 bases agree with TRBD2. The CDR3 is 18 amino acids. CDR1 and CDR2 (germline): MGHRA, YSYEKL. Unmatched junction bases numbered 17, after V lost 4 bases and J lost 7 bases. The CDR3 loop reads CASSPGLVAGVRGNEQFF. Here the CDR3 DNA reads TGCGCCAGCAGCCCGGGATTGGTAGCGGGAGTTCGGGGGAATGAGCAGTTCTTC.

In its sample, this clone was seen once. V is TRBV2 and J is TRBJ1-6, with D perhaps TRBD1 (5 bases). Germline CDR1 and CDR2: SNHLY and FYNNEI. V was shortened by 7 bases and J by 7 bases, with 11 bases between the two germline ends. This CDR3 region has 13 residues. CDR3 in DNA: TGTGCCAGCACCGGGACTTGGAATTCACCCCTCCACTTT. Residues: CASTGTWNSPLHF. Full variable domain (remainder filled in from reference TRBV2 and TRBJ1-6): EPEVTQTPSHQVTQMGQEVILRCVPISNHLYFYWYRQILGQKVEFLVSFYNNEISEKSEIFDDQFSVERPDGSNFTLKIRSTKLEDSAMYFCASTGTWNSPLHFGNGTRLTVT.